A single sample is the source of the 17 T cell receptor beta chains below, sequenced in a study of tumor T cells in aggressive B-cell lymphoma. Measured with immunoSEQ multiplex PCR; TCRdb has only the in-frame clones, and not every one. The sample holds just under 10,000 clones, roughly 85% seen once. Sequencing was carried out using tumor tissue. Receptors were obtained from an adult with diffuse large B cell lymphoma.

J is TRBJ1-2 and V is TRBV30; a possible D gene is TRBD1 (6 bases). CDR3 length: 13 residues. Trimming stripped 4 bases from V and 7 bases from J, with 16 bases between. Germline CDR1 and CDR2: GTSNPN and SVGIG (reference sequence). DNA for the CDR3: TGTGCCTGGAAAAGATTTGGACAGTCTGGCTACACCTTC. Translated, it gives CAWKRFGQSGYTF.

J is TRBJ2-7 and V is TRBV7-2; 7 nucleotides agree with TRBD1. The germline V gene has CDR1 SGHTA and CDR2 FQGNSA. This CDR3 has 14 amino acids. V lost 4 bases and J lost 5; bases outside the gene matches: 8. In DNA, the CDR3 is TGTGCCAGCAGCTCTGACAGGGAAGTCGACGAGCAGTACTTC. This translates into CASSSDREVDEQYF. The full variable domain, completed using reference TRBV7-2 and TRBJ2-7, is GAGVSQSPSNKVTEKGKDVELRCDPISGHTALYWYRQSLGQGLEFLIYFQGNSAPDKSGLPSDRFSAERTGGSVSTLTIQRTQQEDSAVYLCASSSDREVDEQYFGPGTRLTVT.

V gene TRBV21-1 combines with J gene TRBJ2-1; the table assigns TRBD2, which was not confirmed against the DNA. TRBV21-1 is marked as a pseudogene. This CDR3 is built from 16 residues. The CDR3 bases are TGTGCCAGCAGCAGCAGGGAGGGATCAGCCTACAATGAGCAGTTCTTC. Protein sequence: CASSSREGSAYNEQFF.

The genes are TRBV7-6 and TRBJ2-7, with a weak D call TRBD1 (6 bases). CDR1 and CDR2 (germline): SGHVS, FNYEAQ. V lost 3 bases and J lost 2, with 8 bases in between. This CDR3 comprises 13 residues. DNA for the CDR3: TGTGCCAGCAGCTTCGGACAGACCTACGAGCAGTACTTC. Translation gives CASSFGQTYEQYF.

J is TRBJ2-1 and V is TRBV5-4, with a weak D call TRBD2 (6 bases). Trimming took 0 bases from V and 0 from J, leaving 10 bases between them. CDR3 length: 16 amino acids. Germline-derived CDR1 and CDR2 are SGHNT and YYREEE (reference sequence). This CDR3 is CASSLGGVVSYNEQFF. The CDR3 bases are TGTGCCAGCAGCTTGGGGGGGGTAGTCTCCTACAATGAGCAGTTCTTC.

J is TRBJ2-1 and V is TRBV19, with D possibly matching TRBD2 (6 bases). Germline CDR1 LNHDA, CDR2 SQIVND (reference sequence). Trimming shortened V by 7 bases and J by 6 bases, and 19 bases separated the two germline ends. The CDR3 has 15 amino acids. The CDR3 protein is CASTKAGIRGNEQFF. DNA for the CDR3: TGTGCCAGTACCAAGGCGGGGATAAGAGGCAATGAGCAGTTCTTC.

The chain has TRBV7-3 and TRBJ2-1, with 8 bases fitting TRBD2. Germline V gene sequence: CDR1 SGHTA, CDR2 FQGTGA. This CDR3 is 14 amino acids long. Trimming at V came to 6 bases and at J to 15 bases, leaving 16 bases not matched to a gene. The CDR3 DNA follows: TGTGCCAGCAGGGGGGGCGGGAGGTTTAATGATCTGTTCTTC. Its protein product is CASRGGGRFNDLFF. Based on the CDR3 plus reference TRBV7-3 and TRBJ2-1, the full variable domain is GAGVSQTPSNKVTEKGKYVELRCDPISGHTALYWYRQSLGQGPEFLIYFQGTGAADDSGLPNDRFFAVRPEGSVSTLKIQRTERGDSAVYLCASRGGGRFNDLFFGPGTRLTVL.

The CDR3 loop reads CASRLKPNYGYTF. As DNA, the CDR3 is TGTGCCAGCAGGCTAAAACCGAACTATGGCTACACCTTC. This chain uses TRBV6-1 with TRBJ1-2, with no clear D. V was clipped by 6 bases and J by 2 bases, with 10 bases between them. Germline-derived CDR1 and CDR2 are MNHNS and SASEGT. The CDR3 spans 13 residues.

This chain connects TRBV6-5 to TRBJ2-7, with 7 bases aligning to TRBD1. V trimming: 5 bases; J trimming: 0 bases; junction bases outside the gene matches: 7. This CDR3 has 15 amino acids. Germline CDR1 MNHEY, CDR2 SVGAGI. CDR3 sequence: CASSKDRVVSYEQYF. CDR3 sequence (DNA): TGTGCCAGCAGTAAAGACAGGGTAGTCTCCTACGAGCAGTACTTC.

The table lists this clone with a count of one. CDR3 nucleotide sequence: TGTGCCAGCAGTCCGGGTTTTCGGGAGCAGTACTTC. This gives the protein CASSPGFREQYF. The chain links TRBV28 to TRBJ2-7; no clear D. Germline loops: CDR1 MDHEN, CDR2 SYDVKM. This CDR3 comprises 12 residues. Trimming removed 5 bases from V and 7 bases from J, with 12 bases in between.

This chain uses TRBV7-2 with TRBJ2-3; the D gene is possibly TRBD1 (5 bases). CDR3 length equals 15 residues. Germline V gene sequence: CDR1 SGHTA, CDR2 FQGNSA. The germline V and J ends were trimmed by 2 bases and 2 bases, with 11 bases remaining between them. CDR3 sequence: CASSLRAGITDTQYF. The CDR3 bases are TGTGCCAGCAGCTTACGGGCAGGGATCACAGATACGCAGTATTTT.

This chain joins TRBV11-3 and TRBJ2-1, with 13 bases lining up with TRBD2. Germline V gene sequence: CDR1 SGHNT, CDR2 YENEEA. The V and J ends lost 8 bases and 14 bases, in that order; junction bases with no gene match: 9. The CDR3 has 13 amino acids. The CDR3 here is CASSRTSGSLEFF. The DNA for the CDR3 is TGTGCCAGCTCCCGGACTAGCGGGAGTTTGGAGTTCTTC.

The chain carries TRBV5-8 and TRBJ2-7; TRBD1 aligns across 8 bases. V shed 5 bases and J 2 bases; nucleotides not matched to a gene: 6. Per germline, CDR1 SGHTS and CDR2 YDEGEE. This CDR3 is 14 amino acids long. The CDR3 nucleotides are TGTGCCAGCAGACGGACAGGGCCTACCTACGAGCAGTACTTC. Translating it yields CASRRTGPTYEQYF.

The gene calls are TRBV2 and TRBJ1-5; D is possibly TRBD1 (6 bases). V lost 5 bases to trimming and J lost 2 bases, with 13 bases between them. Germline CDR1 and CDR2: SNHLY and FYNNEI. This CDR3 comprises 15 residues. In DNA form, the CDR3 reads TGTGCCAGCAGTAGCGAGGGGGTAGGCAATCAGCCCCAGCATTTT. This sequence encodes CASSSEGVGNQPQHF. The complete variable domain, with remaining parts taken from reference TRBV2 and TRBJ1-5, reads EPEVTQTPSHQVTQMGQEVILRCVPISNHLYFYWYRQILGQKVEFLVSFYNNEISEKSEIFDDQFSVERPDGSNFTLKIRSTKLEDSAMYFCASSSEGVGNQPQHFGDGTRLSIL.

This chain joins TRBV7-2 and TRBJ1-3; D gene ambiguous. With 4 bases removed from V and 0 bases from J, the gap between germline ends came to 10 bases. CDR3 length equals 15 residues. CDR1 SGHTA and CDR2 FQGNSA come from the germline V gene. This chain's CDR3 is CASSSYRSSGNTIYF. In nucleotides, the CDR3 is TGTGCCAGCAGCTCTTATAGAAGCTCTGGAAACACCATATATTTT. Full variable domain (rest looked up from reference TRBV7-2 and TRBJ1-3): GAGVSQSPSNKVTEKGKDVELRCDPISGHTALYWYRQSLGQGLEFLIYFQGNSAPDKSGLPSDRFSAERTGGSVSTLTIQRTQQEDSAVYLCASSSYRSSGNTIYFGEGSWLTVV.

V gene TRBV7-6 combines with J gene TRBJ2-5; TRBD2 agrees at 13 bases. Unmatched junction bases numbered 4, after V lost 4 bases and J lost 2 bases. CDR1 SGHVS and CDR2 FNYEAQ come from the germline V gene. CDR3 length: 16 residues. The CDR3 nucleotides read TGTGCCAGCAGCTCTACTAGCGGGAGGGAACAAGAGACCCAGTACTTC. As protein: CASSSTSGREQETQYF.

This chain uses TRBV7-2 with TRBJ2-7; 7 bases match TRBD2. From germline, CDR1 is SGHTA and CDR2 FQGNSA. With 5 bases clipped from V and 4 bases from J, the junction kept 8 bases outside the gene matches. The CDR3 loop spans 14 amino acids. The CDR3 loop is CASSASGGRYEQYF. Written as DNA, the CDR3 is TGTGCCAGCAGCGCATCGGGAGGACGATACGAGCAGTACTTC.